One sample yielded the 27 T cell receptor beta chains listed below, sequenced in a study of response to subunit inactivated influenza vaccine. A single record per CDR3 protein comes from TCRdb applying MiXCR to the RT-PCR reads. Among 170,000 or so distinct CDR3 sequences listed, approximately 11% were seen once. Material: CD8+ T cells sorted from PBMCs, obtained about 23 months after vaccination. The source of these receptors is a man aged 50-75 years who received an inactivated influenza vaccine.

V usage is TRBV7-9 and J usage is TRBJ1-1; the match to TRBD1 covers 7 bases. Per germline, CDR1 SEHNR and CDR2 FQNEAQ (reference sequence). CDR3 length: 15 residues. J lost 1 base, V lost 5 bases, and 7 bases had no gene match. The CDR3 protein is CASSARTGANTEAFF. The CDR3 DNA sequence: TGTGCCAGCAGCGCCCGGACAGGTGCGAACACTGAAGCTTTCTTT.

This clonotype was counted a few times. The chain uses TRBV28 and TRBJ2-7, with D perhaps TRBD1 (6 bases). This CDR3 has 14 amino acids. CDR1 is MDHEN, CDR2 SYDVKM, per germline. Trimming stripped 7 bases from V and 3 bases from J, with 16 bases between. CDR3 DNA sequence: TGTGCCAGCATCCAACAGGGACCTCACTACGAGCAGTACTTC. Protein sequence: CASIQQGPHYEQYF.

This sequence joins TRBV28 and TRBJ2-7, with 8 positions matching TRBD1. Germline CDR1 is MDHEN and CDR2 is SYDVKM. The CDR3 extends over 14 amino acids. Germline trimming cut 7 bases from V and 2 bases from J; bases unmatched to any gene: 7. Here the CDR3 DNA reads TGTGCCAGCACCGAGGGACAGGATACCTACGAGCAGTACTTC. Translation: CASTEGQDTYEQYF.

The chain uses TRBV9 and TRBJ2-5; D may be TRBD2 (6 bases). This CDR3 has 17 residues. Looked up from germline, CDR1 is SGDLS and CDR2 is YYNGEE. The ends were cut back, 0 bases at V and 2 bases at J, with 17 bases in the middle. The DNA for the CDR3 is TGTGCCAGCAGCGTAGGGACTACTCCGCAGGATCAAGAGACCCAGTACTTC. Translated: CASSVGTTPQDQETQYF.

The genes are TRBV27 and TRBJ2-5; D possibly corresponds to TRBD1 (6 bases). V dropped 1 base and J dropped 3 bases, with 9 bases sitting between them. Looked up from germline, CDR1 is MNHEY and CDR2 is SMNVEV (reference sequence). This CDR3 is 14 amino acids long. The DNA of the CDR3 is TGTGCCAGCAGTTTATTTGCAGGGGAAGAGACCCAGTACTTC. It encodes CASSLFAGEETQYF.

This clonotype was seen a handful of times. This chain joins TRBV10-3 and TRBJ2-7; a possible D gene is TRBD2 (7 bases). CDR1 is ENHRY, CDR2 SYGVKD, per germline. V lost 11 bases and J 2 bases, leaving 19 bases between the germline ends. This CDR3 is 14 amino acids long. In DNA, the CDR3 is TGTGCCGGCAATACGGGGGGCAAAGCCTACGAGCAGTACTTC. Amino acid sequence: CAGNTGGKAYEQYF.

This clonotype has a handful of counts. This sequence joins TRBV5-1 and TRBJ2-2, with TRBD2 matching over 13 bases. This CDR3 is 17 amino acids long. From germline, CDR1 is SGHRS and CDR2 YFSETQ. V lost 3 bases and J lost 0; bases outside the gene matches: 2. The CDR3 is CASSWGLAGTNTGELFF. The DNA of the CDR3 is TGCGCCAGCAGCTGGGGACTAGCGGGAACGAACACCGGGGAGCTGTTTTTT.

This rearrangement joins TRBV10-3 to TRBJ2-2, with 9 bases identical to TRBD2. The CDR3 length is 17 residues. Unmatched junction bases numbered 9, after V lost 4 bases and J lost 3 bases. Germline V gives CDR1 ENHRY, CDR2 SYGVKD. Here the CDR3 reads CAISALSSGDYTGELFF. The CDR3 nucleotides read TGTGCCATCAGTGCCCTTTCTAGCGGGGATTACACCGGGGAGCTGTTTTTT.

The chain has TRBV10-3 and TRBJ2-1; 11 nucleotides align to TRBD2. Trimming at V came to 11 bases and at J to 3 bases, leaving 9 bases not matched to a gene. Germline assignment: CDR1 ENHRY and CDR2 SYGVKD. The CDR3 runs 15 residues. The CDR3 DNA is TGTGCCGTGGTAGCGGGGGGGCACCTCTACAATGAGCAGTTCTTC. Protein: CAVVAGGHLYNEQFF.

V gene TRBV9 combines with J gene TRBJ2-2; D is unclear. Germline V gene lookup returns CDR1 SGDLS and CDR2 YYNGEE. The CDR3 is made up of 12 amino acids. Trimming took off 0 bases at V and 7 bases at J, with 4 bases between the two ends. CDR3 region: CASSVEGGELFF. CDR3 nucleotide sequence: TGTGCCAGCAGCGTAGAGGGCGGGGAGCTGTTTTTT.

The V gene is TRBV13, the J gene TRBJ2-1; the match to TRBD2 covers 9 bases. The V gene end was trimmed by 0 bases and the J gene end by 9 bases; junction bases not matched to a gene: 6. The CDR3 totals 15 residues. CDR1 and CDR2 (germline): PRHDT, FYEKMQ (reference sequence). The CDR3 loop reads CASSLGRGGAFEQFF. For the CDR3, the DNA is TGTGCCAGCAGCTTAGGTCGCGGGGGGGCCTTTGAGCAGTTCTTC.

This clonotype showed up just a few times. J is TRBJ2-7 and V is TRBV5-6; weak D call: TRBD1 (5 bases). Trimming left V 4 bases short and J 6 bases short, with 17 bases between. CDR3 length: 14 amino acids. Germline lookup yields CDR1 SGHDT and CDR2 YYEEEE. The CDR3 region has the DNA TGTGCCAGCAGCCTGGACATTTCGAGTTTCGAGCAGTACTTC. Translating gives CASSLDISSFEQYF.

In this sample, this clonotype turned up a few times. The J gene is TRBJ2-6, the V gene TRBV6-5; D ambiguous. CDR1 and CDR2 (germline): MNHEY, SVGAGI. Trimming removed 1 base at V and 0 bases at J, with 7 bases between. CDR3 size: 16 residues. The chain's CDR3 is CASSYLTNSGANVLTF. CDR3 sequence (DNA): TGTGCCAGCAGTTACTTAACCAACTCTGGGGCCAACGTCCTGACTTTC.

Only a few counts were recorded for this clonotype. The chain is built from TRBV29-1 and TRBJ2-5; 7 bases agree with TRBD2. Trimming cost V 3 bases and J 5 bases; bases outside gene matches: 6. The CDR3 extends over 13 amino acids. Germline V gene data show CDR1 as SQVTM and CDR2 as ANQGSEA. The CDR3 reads CSVDFEGGETQYF. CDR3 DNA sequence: TGCAGCGTTGATTTTGAGGGAGGGGAGACCCAGTACTTC. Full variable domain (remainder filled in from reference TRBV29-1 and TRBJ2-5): SAVISQKPSRDICQRGTSLTIQCQVDSQVTMMFWYRQQPGQSLTLIATANQGSEATYESGFVIDKFPISRPNLTFSTLTVSNMSPEDSSIYLCSVDFEGGETQYFGPGTRLLVL.

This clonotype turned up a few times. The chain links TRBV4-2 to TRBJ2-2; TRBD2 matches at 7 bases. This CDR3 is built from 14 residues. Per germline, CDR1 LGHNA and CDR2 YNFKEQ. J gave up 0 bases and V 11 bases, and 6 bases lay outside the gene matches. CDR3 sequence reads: CARRGGANTGELFF. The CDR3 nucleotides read TGTGCCCGCCGGGGAGGGGCGAACACCGGGGAGCTGTTTTTT.

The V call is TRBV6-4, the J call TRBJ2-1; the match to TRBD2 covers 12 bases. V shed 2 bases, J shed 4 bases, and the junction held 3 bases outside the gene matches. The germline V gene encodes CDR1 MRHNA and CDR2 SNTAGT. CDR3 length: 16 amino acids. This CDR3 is CASSDGGTSGYNEQFF. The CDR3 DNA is TGTGCCAGCAGTGACGGGGGGACTAGCGGGTACAATGAGCAGTTCTTC.

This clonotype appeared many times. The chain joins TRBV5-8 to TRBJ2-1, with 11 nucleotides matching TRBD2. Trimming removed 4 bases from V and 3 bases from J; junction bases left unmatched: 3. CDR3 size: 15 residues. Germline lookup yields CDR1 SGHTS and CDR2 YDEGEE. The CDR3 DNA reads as TGTGCCAGCAGCCAGGGACTAGCGGTCTACAATGAGCAGTTCTTC. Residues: CASSQGLAVYNEQFF.

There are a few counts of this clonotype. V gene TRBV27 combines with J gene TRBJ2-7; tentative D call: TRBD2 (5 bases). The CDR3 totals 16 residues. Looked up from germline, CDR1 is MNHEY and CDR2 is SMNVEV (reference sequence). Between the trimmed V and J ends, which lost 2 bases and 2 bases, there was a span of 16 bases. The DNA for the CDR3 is TGTGCCAGCAGTTTAAGTCGTGGGAGTACTGCCTACGAGCAGTACTTC. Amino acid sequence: CASSLSRGSTAYEQYF.

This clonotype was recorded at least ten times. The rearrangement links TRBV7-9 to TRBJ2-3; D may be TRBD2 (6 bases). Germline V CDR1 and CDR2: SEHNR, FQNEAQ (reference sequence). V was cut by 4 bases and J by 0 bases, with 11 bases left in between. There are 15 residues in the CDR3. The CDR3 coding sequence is TGTGCCAGCAGCTACCTAGGGACTAGCACAGATACGCAGTATTTT. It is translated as CASSYLGTSTDTQYF.

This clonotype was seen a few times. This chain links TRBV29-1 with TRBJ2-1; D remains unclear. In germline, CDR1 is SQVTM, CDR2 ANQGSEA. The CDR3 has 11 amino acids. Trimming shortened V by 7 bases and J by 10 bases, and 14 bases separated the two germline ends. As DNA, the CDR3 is TGCAGCGGGTCTGATCCTGGGGAGCAGTTCTTC. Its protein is CSGSDPGEQFF.

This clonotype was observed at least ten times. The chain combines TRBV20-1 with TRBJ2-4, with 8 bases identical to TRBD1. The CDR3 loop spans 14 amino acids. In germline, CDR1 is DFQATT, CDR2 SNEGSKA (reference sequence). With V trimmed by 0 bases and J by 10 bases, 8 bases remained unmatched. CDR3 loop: CSARDLGQEIIQYF. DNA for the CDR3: TGCAGTGCTAGAGATCTGGGACAGGAGATAATTCAGTACTTC.

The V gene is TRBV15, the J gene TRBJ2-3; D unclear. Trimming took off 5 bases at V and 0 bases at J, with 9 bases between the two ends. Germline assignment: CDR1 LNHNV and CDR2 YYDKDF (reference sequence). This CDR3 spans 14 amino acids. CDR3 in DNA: TGTGCCACCAGCGTTAGCAGGAGCACAGATACGCAGTATTTT. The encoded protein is CATSVSRSTDTQYF. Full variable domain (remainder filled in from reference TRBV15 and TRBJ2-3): DAMVIQNPRYQVTQFGKPVTLSCSQTLNHNVMYWYQQKSSQAPKLLFHYYDKDFNNEADTPDNFQSRRPNTSFCFLDIRSPGLGDTAMYLCATSVSRSTDTQYFGPGTRLTVL.

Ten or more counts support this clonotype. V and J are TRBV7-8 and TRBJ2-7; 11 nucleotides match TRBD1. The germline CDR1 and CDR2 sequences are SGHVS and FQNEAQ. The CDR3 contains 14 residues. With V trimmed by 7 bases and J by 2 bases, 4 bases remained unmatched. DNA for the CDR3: TGTGCCAGCACTCCGGGACAGGGGGCCTACGAGCAGTACTTC. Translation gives CASTPGQGAYEQYF.

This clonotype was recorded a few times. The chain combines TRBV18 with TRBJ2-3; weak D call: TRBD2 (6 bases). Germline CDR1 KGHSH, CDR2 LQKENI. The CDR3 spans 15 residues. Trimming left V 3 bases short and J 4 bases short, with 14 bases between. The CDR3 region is CASSPPGTGADTQYF. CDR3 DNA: TGTGCCAGCTCACCTCCCGGGACTGGCGCAGATACGCAGTATTTT.

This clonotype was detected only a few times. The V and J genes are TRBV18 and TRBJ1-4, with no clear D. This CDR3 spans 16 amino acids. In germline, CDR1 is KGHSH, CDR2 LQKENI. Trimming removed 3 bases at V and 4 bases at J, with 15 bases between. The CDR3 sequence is CASSPWPAVINEKLFF. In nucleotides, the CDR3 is TGTGCCAGCTCACCCTGGCCAGCGGTCATTAATGAAAAACTGTTTTTT.

CDR3 DNA sequence: TGCAGCGTAGTGGGGACACTCTCCTACGAGCAGTACTTC. Protein sequence: CSVVGTLSYEQYF. This chain links TRBV29-1 with TRBJ2-7; D may be TRBD1 (6 bases). The CDR3 is 13 residues long. CDR1 SQVTM and CDR2 ANQGSEA come from the germline V gene. The ends were cut back, 6 bases at V and 0 bases at J, with 12 bases in the middle.

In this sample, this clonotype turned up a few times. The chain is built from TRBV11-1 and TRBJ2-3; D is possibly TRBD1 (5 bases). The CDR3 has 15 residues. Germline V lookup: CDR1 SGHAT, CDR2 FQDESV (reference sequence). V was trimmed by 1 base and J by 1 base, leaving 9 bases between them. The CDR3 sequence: CASSLVSRGTDTQYF. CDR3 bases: TGTGCCAGCAGCTTAGTATCCAGGGGCACAGATACGCAGTATTTT.